Following are 27 T cell receptor beta chains from one sample sequenced in a study of blood T cell repertoires in COVID-19. Clones were read by immunoSEQ multiplex PCR, and TCRdb kept only the in-frame ones, dropping some. The data show some 130,000 clones, roughly nine tenths seen once. The source material was peripheral blood. These receptors were taken from a man aged 50 to 60 with active COVID-19.

The rearrangement uses TRBV27 and TRBJ2-4; D call uncertain. Trimming took 8 bases from V and 2 from J, leaving 19 bases between them. Germline CDR1 and CDR2: MNHEY and SMNVEV (reference sequence). This CDR3 contains 16 residues. The CDR3 loop is CASPSPTYSTKNIQYF. DNA for the CDR3: TGTGCCAGCCCCTCCCCGACATATTCCACCAAAAACATTCAGTACTTC.

This clone was recorded a few times. The chain has TRBV18 and TRBJ2-1; the D is unclear. The germline V gene has CDR1 KGHSH and CDR2 LQKENI. V was cut by 3 bases and J by 4 bases, with 10 bases left in between. The CDR3 is 14 amino acids. CDR3 DNA sequence: TGTGCCAGCTCACCGTCGGCGAGGTACAATGAGCAGTTCTTC. It translates to CASSPSARYNEQFF.

Here the CDR3 reads CAISDYGQANQPQHF. CDR3 sequence (DNA): TGTGCCATCAGTGATTACGGACAGGCTAATCAGCCCCAGCATTTT. This chain joins TRBV10-3 and TRBJ1-5, with TRBD1 identical over 7 bases. The length of the CDR3 is 15 residues. After removal of 3 bases from V and 4 bases from J, the junction contained 6 bases not matched to a gene. The V gene's germline CDR1 is ENHRY and CDR2 SYGVKD.

The chain uses TRBV6-1 and TRBJ2-5; D gene uncertain. Germline V lookup: CDR1 MNHNS, CDR2 SASEGT. The CDR3 has 12 residues. Trimming stripped 3 bases from V and 4 bases from J, with 6 bases between. The chain's CDR3 is CASSEFLETQYF. The CDR3 DNA reads TGTGCCAGCAGTGAGTTCTTAGAGACCCAGTACTTC.

The chain has TRBV29-1 and TRBJ1-2; D gene uncertain. Germline CDR1 reads SQVTM; CDR2 reads ANQGSEA. The CDR3 loop spans 13 amino acids. Trimming removed 6 bases at V and 0 bases at J, with 11 bases between. CDR3 residues: CSVEDGSNYGYTF. CDR3 coding DNA: TGCAGCGTGGAGGACGGTTCTAACTATGGCTACACCTTC.

The rearrangement links TRBV6-5 to TRBJ2-3; D is possibly TRBD2 (6 bases). The CDR3 extends over 14 amino acids. CDR1 and CDR2 (germline): MNHEY, SVGAGI. V shed 2 bases and J shed 6 bases, with 12 bases lying between them. DNA of the CDR3: TGTGCCAGCAGTTACCTTGGAGGGTCCGATACGCAGTATTTT. Its translation: CASSYLGGSDTQYF.

This clone appeared a single time. The CDR3 sequence: CASRGQGGSPLHF. CDR3 bases: TGTGCCAGCAGGGGACAGGGAGGATCACCCCTCCACTTT. This chain connects TRBV11-3 to TRBJ1-6; 9 bases fit TRBD1. J lost 10 bases, V lost 6 bases, and 4 bases had no gene match. Looked up from germline, CDR1 is SGHNT and CDR2 is YENEEA. The CDR3 length is 13 residues.

The chain joins TRBV5-6 to TRBJ2-5, with TRBD2 as a possible D gene (6 bases). CDR3 length: 13 amino acids. V lost 4 bases, J lost 2 bases, and 9 bases lay in between. Germline CDR1 and CDR2: SGHDT and YYEEEE. The CDR3 protein is CASSRGLQETQYF. Here the CDR3 DNA reads TGTGCCAGCAGCCGCGGACTACAAGAGACCCAGTACTTC.

The chain couples TRBV5-4 to TRBJ2-3; 7 bases fit TRBD2. The V segment lost 4 bases and the J segment 5 bases; nucleotides outside the gene matches: 4. The germline V gene has CDR1 SGHNT and CDR2 YYREEE (reference sequence). The CDR3 consists of 13 residues. CDR3 protein: CASSGPSGDTQYF. For the CDR3, the DNA is TGTGCCAGCAGCGGGCCTAGCGGAGATACGCAGTATTTT.

The chain links TRBV9 to TRBJ2-3; 8 nucleotides agree with TRBD2. CDR1 is SGDLS and CDR2 is YYNGEE in the germline V gene. The CDR3 runs 15 residues. After removal of 1 base from V and 3 bases from J, the junction contained 4 bases not matched to a gene. This CDR3 is CASSVKASGTDTQYF. For the CDR3, the DNA is TGTGCCAGCAGCGTAAAAGCTAGCGGGACAGATACGCAGTATTTT.

On this clone: The sample has other DNA sequences that encode this CDR3 too. The gene calls are TRBV18 and TRBJ1-1; D may be TRBD1 (6 bases). The V and J ends lost 2 bases and 1 base respectively, with 8 bases between them. Germline lookup yields CDR1 KGHSH and CDR2 LQKENI. CDR3 size: 14 residues. The CDR3 loop is CASSPGTQNTEAFF. CDR3 bases: TGTGCCAGCTCACCAGGGACACAGAACACTGAAGCTTTCTTT.

The chain is built from TRBV5-6 and TRBJ2-1, with 8 nucleotides matching TRBD2. Germline-derived CDR1 and CDR2 are SGHDT and YYEEEE. Trimming at V came to 2 bases and at J to 8 bases, leaving 9 bases not matched to a gene. This CDR3 is 15 amino acids long. The CDR3 loop is CASSFTGGARDEQFF. In nucleotides, the CDR3 is TGTGCCAGCAGCTTCACGGGGGGGGCCAGGGATGAGCAGTTCTTC.

J is TRBJ1-5 and V is TRBV24-1; 7 positions match TRBD1. Losses at the gene ends were 2 bases for V and 4 bases for J; bases not matched to a gene: 10. The length of the CDR3 is 17 residues. CDR1 KGHDR and CDR2 SFDVKD come from the germline V gene. The CDR3 loop is CATSDSAGTEGNQPQHF. CDR3 nucleotide sequence: TGTGCCACCAGTGATTCTGCCGGGACAGAAGGAAATCAGCCCCAGCATTTT.

This chain links TRBV21-1 with TRBJ2-2; TRBD1, the D gene given by the table, was not confirmed from the DNA. TRBV21-1 counts as a pseudogene. The CDR3 is made up of 15 amino acids. The CDR3 DNA reads TGTGCCAGCAGCAAAGGTCGGCAGGGCACCGGGGAGCTGTTTTTT. Translating it yields CASSKGRQGTGELFF.

V is TRBV14 and J is TRBJ2-1, with 15 bases lining up with TRBD2. In germline, CDR1 is SGHDN, CDR2 FVKESK. V dropped 1 base and J dropped 10; count of bases not matched to a gene: 8. The CDR3 contains 17 residues. CDR3 in DNA: TGTGCCAGCAGCCAAGGTTATTCCGGGACTAGCGGGGGGGAGCAGTTCTTC. This sequence encodes CASSQGYSGTSGGEQFF.

The J gene is TRBJ1-2, the V gene TRBV2, with D tentatively TRBD1 (5 bases). The CDR3 is 15 amino acids. Germline CDR1 reads SNHLY; CDR2 reads FYNNEI. V was pared by 4 bases and J by 1 base, with 13 bases between. The DNA of the CDR3 is TGTGCCAGCAGTGTGAGGGGAGGATATAACTATGGCTACACCTTC. Its protein product is CASSVRGGYNYGYTF.

The chain links TRBV9 to TRBJ2-2, with 14 bases aligning to TRBD2. The CDR3 length is 20 residues. CDR1 and CDR2 (germline): SGDLS, YYNGEE. Losses at the gene ends were 3 bases for V and 2 bases for J; bases not matched to a gene: 12. In nucleotides, the CDR3 is TGTGCCAGCAGCGCGGAAGGGACTAGCGGGAGTTTTTCCAACACCGGGGAGCTGTTTTTT. It specifies CASSAEGTSGSFSNTGELFF.

The chain links TRBV19 to TRBJ1-3, with D hard to call. V gave up 7 bases and J gave up 4 bases, with 8 bases separating them. In germline, CDR1 is LNHDA, CDR2 SQIVND (reference sequence). This CDR3 has 12 amino acids. DNA for the CDR3: TGTGCCAGTACCTCACAGGGAAACACCATATATTTT. It encodes CASTSQGNTIYF.

The rearrangement links TRBV5-1 to TRBJ1-1; D not resolved. Germline V CDR1 and CDR2: SGHRS, YFSETQ. This CDR3 is built from 15 residues. Between the trimmed V and J ends, which lost 0 bases and 2 bases, there was a span of 11 bases. CDR3 bases: TGCGCCAGCAGCTTGGACTCCCCAAGAAACACTGAAGCTTTCTTT. It encodes CASSLDSPRNTEAFF.

This chain connects TRBV15 to TRBJ2-7, with a possible D match to TRBD1 (6 bases). The CDR3 runs 16 residues. V was shortened by 0 bases and J by 4 bases, with 16 bases between the two germline ends. CDR1 LNHNV and CDR2 YYDKDF come from the germline V gene (reference sequence). CDR3 bases: TGTGCCACCAGCAGAGATACGGCAGGGGCCATGTACGAGCAGTACTTC. It yields the protein CATSRDTAGAMYEQYF.

The table lists this clone with a few counts. The V call is TRBV5-8, the J call TRBJ1-2; TRBD1 matches at 7 bases. V gave up 4 bases and J gave up 6 bases; unmatched junction bases: 6. In germline, CDR1 is SGHTS, CDR2 YDEGEE. The CDR3 is made up of 13 amino acids. In DNA, the CDR3 is TGTGCCAGCAGCCAAGACAGGGTGGATGGCTACACCTTC. This translates into CASSQDRVDGYTF.

The rearrangement joins TRBV6-5 to TRBJ2-7; D is ambiguous. Trimming left V 6 bases short and J 0 bases short, with 15 bases between. The germline V gene has CDR1 MNHEY and CDR2 SVGAGI. The CDR3 sequence is 15 residues long. The CDR3 region has the DNA TGTGCCAGCAGCCCCGAGTATGGTGCCTCCTACGAGCAGTACTTC. This translates into CASSPEYGASYEQYF.

The chain employs TRBV18 and TRBJ2-7; a weak D match, TRBD1 (6 bases). The germline V gene has CDR1 KGHSH and CDR2 LQKENI. V lost 3 bases, J lost 2 bases, and 8 bases lay in between. This CDR3 comprises 13 residues. The CDR3 nucleotides are TGTGCCAGCTCACCGACAGGAGCCTACGAGCAGTACTTC. The encoded protein is CASSPTGAYEQYF.

V gene TRBV30 combines with J gene TRBJ1-4; 8 bases are shared with TRBD1. The CDR3 is 16 amino acids. The V and J ends lost 0 bases and 7 bases, in that order; junction bases with no gene match: 10. Germline CDR1 GTSNPN, CDR2 SVGIG (reference sequence). The CDR3 loop is CAWSVGTGTWGEKLFF. The DNA of the CDR3 is TGTGCCTGGAGTGTAGGGACAGGTACCTGGGGTGAAAAACTGTTTTTT.

This sequence joins TRBV7-8 and TRBJ1-4; 9 positions match TRBD1. J was trimmed by 8 bases and V by 6 bases; bases with no gene match: 10. CDR1 SGHVS and CDR2 FQNEAQ come from the germline V gene. CDR3 length: 15 amino acids. Here the CDR3 DNA reads TGTGCCAGCAGACCAGGGGGACAGGGTCGGGAAAAACTGTTTTTT. Its protein product is CASRPGGQGREKLFF.

This clone was seen more than once but under ten times. The chain is built from TRBV19 and TRBJ1-5, with 8 bases that match TRBD1. The V segment lost 6 bases and the J segment 4 bases; nucleotides outside the gene matches: 11. In germline, CDR1 is LNHDA, CDR2 SQIVND (reference sequence). CDR3 length: 16 residues. The CDR3 nucleotides read TGTGCCAGTAGCACGCCGGCAGGGGGCGGGAATCAGCCCCAGCATTTT. Encoded protein: CASSTPAGGGNQPQHF. The whole variable domain, filled in from reference TRBV19 and TRBJ1-5, reads DGGITQSPKYLFRKEGQNVTLSCEQNLNHDAMYWYRQDPGQGLRLIYYSQIVNDFQKGDIAEGYSVSREKKESFPLTVTSAQKNPTAFYLCASSTPAGGGNQPQHFGDGTRLSIL.

A single count supports this clone. V and J are TRBV11-1 and TRBJ1-1; 7 positions agree with TRBD1. CDR1 and CDR2 (germline): SGHAT, FQDESV (reference sequence). The CDR3 extends over 14 amino acids. V lost 5 bases, J lost 1 base, and 4 bases stayed unmatched. The chain's CDR3 is CASSGDSANTEAFF. In DNA form, the CDR3 reads TGTGCCAGCAGCGGGGACAGCGCGAACACTGAAGCTTTCTTT.